The 25 T cell receptor beta chains presented below share a single source sample, sequenced in a study of blood T cell repertoires in COVID-19. Assay used: immunoSEQ multiplex PCR; TCRdb lists only in-frame clones, some missing. Altogether 150,000 or so clones are present, roughly 84% being singletons, with the ten largest covering 3% to 5%. Sequenced: peripheral blood. The receptors derive from a woman aged 55-75 years with acute or convalescent COVID-19.

The rearrangement uses TRBV3-1 (or the pseudogene TRBV3-2) and TRBJ2-1; possibly TRBD1 for D (6 bases). Germline V lookup: CDR1 LGHDT, CDR2 YNNKEL (reference sequence). The V end lost 0 bases, the J end lost 9 bases, and 15 bases lay between the germline ends. This CDR3 has 15 amino acids. The CDR3 reads CASSQEGAGAGEQFF. CDR3 DNA: TGTGCCAGCAGCCAAGAGGGGGCAGGGGCGGGTGAGCAGTTCTTC.

This chain joins TRBV29-1 and TRBJ2-7; TRBD2 aligns across 9 bases. The V and J ends lost 7 bases and 5 bases, in that order; junction bases with no gene match: 6. Germline assignment: CDR1 SQVTM and CDR2 ANQGSEA. CDR3 length: 12 residues. The CDR3 reads CSGIAGVDEQYF. CDR3 in DNA: TGCAGCGGCATAGCGGGAGTTGACGAGCAGTACTTC.

The chain employs TRBV14 and TRBJ1-1, with D tentatively TRBD1 (5 bases). CDR1 and CDR2 from the germline V gene are SGHDN and FVKESK. There are 12 residues in the CDR3. V lost 5 bases and J lost 9, with 13 bases in between. CDR3 nucleotides: TGTGCCAGCAGCGACACCGGGGGGAAAGCTTTCTTT. Translation gives CASSDTGGKAFF.

The chain joins TRBV7-9 to TRBJ1-3; tentatively, D is TRBD1 (5 bases). Trimming took off 0 bases at V and 2 bases at J, with 11 bases between the two ends. This CDR3 contains 16 residues. Germline-derived CDR1 and CDR2 are SEHNR and FQNEAQ (reference sequence). CDR3: CASSLAGGGAGNTIYF. Here the CDR3 DNA reads TGTGCCAGCAGCTTAGCGGGGGGAGGCGCTGGAAACACCATATATTTT. Full variable domain (remainder filled in from reference TRBV7-9 and TRBJ1-3): DTGVSQNPRHKITKRGQNVTFRCDPISEHNRLYWYRQTLGQGPEFLTYFQNEAQLEKSRLLSDRFSAERPKGSFSTLEIQRTEQGDSAMYLCASSLAGGGAGNTIYFGEGSWLTVV.

The gene calls are TRBV7-2 and TRBJ1-1, with D possibly TRBD1 on 6 matching bases. The V and J ends lost 7 bases and 2 bases respectively, with 14 bases between them. The CDR3 runs 14 residues. CDR1 is SGHTA and CDR2 is FQGNSA in the germline V gene. The CDR3 loop is CASTPLGQNTEAFF. The CDR3 region has the DNA TGTGCCAGCACCCCCTTGGGACAAAACACTGAAGCTTTCTTT.

The chain couples TRBV16 to TRBJ2-5; 10 nucleotides align to TRBD1. The V gene end was trimmed by 0 bases and the J gene end by 2 bases; junction bases not matched to a gene: 6. CDR1 and CDR2 from the germline V gene are KGHSY and FQNENV. The CDR3 is 17 residues long. The CDR3, as DNA: TGTGCCAGCAGCCAATCCCGGGACAGGGGTACTCAAGAGACCCAGTACTTC. Residues: CASSQSRDRGTQETQYF.

The chain is built from TRBV11-3 and TRBJ2-7, with 11 bases fitting TRBD2. Trimming at V came to 5 bases and at J to 0 bases, leaving 9 bases not matched to a gene. Per germline, CDR1 SGHNT and CDR2 YENEEA. The CDR3 contains 17 residues. The CDR3 coding sequence is TGTGCCAGCAGCATACTAGCGGGGGTTCTCAACTCCTACGAGCAGTACTTC. Protein: CASSILAGVLNSYEQYF.

This clone was observed a handful of times. J is TRBJ1-5 and V is TRBV28, with D perhaps TRBD1 (5 bases). V lost 10 bases and J 5 bases, leaving 12 bases between the germline ends. Germline V gene data show CDR1 as MDHEN and CDR2 as SYDVKM. The CDR3 has 12 residues. Written as DNA, the CDR3 is TGTGCCACTGTACAGGTGGATCAGCCCCAGCATTTT. This codes for CATVQVDQPQHF.

The genes are TRBV12-3 or TRBV12-4 and TRBJ1-2, with a weak D call TRBD1 (6 bases). The germline V and J ends were trimmed by 6 bases and 8 bases, with 10 bases remaining between them. The CDR3 totals 11 residues. This chain's CDR3 is CASRETGGYTF. The CDR3 DNA is TGTGCCAGCAGGGAAACAGGGGGCTACACCTTC.

The rearrangement joins TRBV10-3 to TRBJ2-5; unclear D gene. Trimming took off 3 bases at V and 0 bases at J, with 11 bases between the two ends. Germline-derived CDR1 and CDR2 are ENHRY and SYGVKD. This CDR3 contains 15 residues. The CDR3 protein is CAISDPGTDQETQYF. DNA for the CDR3: TGTGCCATCAGTGATCCAGGCACCGACCAAGAGACCCAGTACTTC.

This clone was recorded once. The chain recombines TRBV25-1 with TRBJ1-1, with 8 bases identical to TRBD1. V gave up 1 base and J gave up 6 bases; unmatched junction bases: 7. This CDR3 has 15 residues. Looked up from germline, CDR1 is MGHDK and CDR2 is SYGVNS. The DNA for the CDR3 is TGTGCCAGCAGTGAATGGGAAACAGGGGGTCCTGAAGCTTTCTTT. Protein sequence: CASSEWETGGPEAFF.

The V and J genes are TRBV5-5 and TRBJ1-3; D is possibly TRBD1 (5 bases). The germline V gene encodes CDR1 SGHKS and CDR2 YYEKEE (reference sequence). CDR3 size: 19 residues. Between the trimmed V and J ends, which lost 3 bases and 0 bases, there was a span of 22 bases. The CDR3 DNA follows: TGTGCCAGCAGCTCAAGGGTAGACAGCGGGAGGACCTCTGGAAACACCATATATTTT. Translation gives CASSSRVDSGRTSGNTIYF.

The chain couples TRBV6-2 or TRBV6-3 to TRBJ2-5; TRBD2 aligns across 9 bases. The CDR3 consists of 14 residues. The trim removed 5 bases at V and 4 bases at J, leaving 5 bases unmatched. Germline CDR1 MNHEY, CDR2 SVGEGT. The CDR3, as DNA: TGTGCCAGCAGTGGGACTAGCTGGGGAGAGACCCAGTACTTC. Its protein product is CASSGTSWGETQYF.

The chain employs TRBV19 and TRBJ2-5; the D gene is possibly TRBD1 (6 bases). The V gene lost 10 bases and the J gene lost 5 bases, with 20 bases spanning the gap. Germline-derived CDR1 and CDR2 are LNHDA and SQIVND (reference sequence). This CDR3 spans 14 amino acids. The CDR3 region is CATGGQSVSETQYF. The CDR3 coding sequence is TGTGCCACCGGCGGACAGAGCGTATCGGAGACCCAGTACTTC.

This CDR3 reads CSVSTGWSLAGGAEQYF. DNA of the CDR3: TGCAGCGTTTCGACAGGGTGGTCACTAGCGGGAGGGGCGGAGCAGTACTTC. This sequence joins TRBV29-1 and TRBJ2-7, with 13 bases aligning to TRBD2. CDR1 is SQVTM, CDR2 ANQGSEA, per germline. Unmatched junction bases numbered 17, after V lost 5 bases and J lost 7 bases. This CDR3 is 17 amino acids long.

The chain recombines TRBV5-4 with TRBJ2-2; D remains unclear. CDR3 size: 15 residues. Germline V gene lookup returns CDR1 SGHNT and CDR2 YYREEE (reference sequence). V gave up 3 bases and J gave up 6 bases, with 15 bases separating them. In nucleotides, the CDR3 is TGTGCCAGCAGCTCGGGTAGTGTTGGTGCCGGGGAGCTGTTTTTT. This sequence encodes CASSSGSVGAGELFF.

The sample holds one count of this clone. The chain has TRBV11-2 and TRBJ1-1, with TRBD1 matching 8 bases. Germline V gives CDR1 SGHAT, CDR2 FQNNGV. The trim removed 6 bases at V and 1 base at J, leaving 7 bases unmatched. This CDR3 contains 15 residues. CDR3 amino acids: CASRRTTGENTEAFF. In DNA form, the CDR3 reads TGTGCCAGCAGACGCACGACAGGGGAGAACACTGAAGCTTTCTTT.

The chain links TRBV7-9 to TRBJ1-2, with TRBD1 as a possible D gene (5 bases). The CDR3 is 14 amino acids. Germline V CDR1 and CDR2: SEHNR, FQNEAQ (reference sequence). V was clipped by 5 bases and J by 3 bases, with 13 bases between them. This CDR3 reads CASSTLGQDYGYTF. The CDR3 DNA follows: TGTGCCAGCAGCACACTGGGGCAGGACTATGGCTACACCTTC. Complete variable domain (other parts from reference TRBV7-9 and TRBJ1-2): DTGVSQNPRHKITKRGQNVTFRCDPISEHNRLYWYRQTLGQGPEFLTYFQNEAQLEKSRLLSDRFSAERPKGSFSTLEIQRTEQGDSAMYLCASSTLGQDYGYTFGSGTRLTVV.

This rearrangement joins TRBV6-6 to TRBJ2-3; 9 nucleotides agree with TRBD1. This CDR3 is 16 amino acids long. The germline CDR1 and CDR2 sequences are MNHNY and SVGAGI (reference sequence). V lost 6 bases and J lost 3; bases outside the gene matches: 10. Here the CDR3 DNA reads TGTGCCAGCAGCAACCCTGGGACAGGGTGGACAGATACGCAGTATTTT. It encodes CASSNPGTGWTDTQYF.

V and J are TRBV5-1 and TRBJ2-5; TRBD2 matches 11 bases. Germline values: CDR1 SGHRS, CDR2 YFSETQ. Trimming took 4 bases from V and 5 from J; bases not matched to a gene: 7. This CDR3 spans 15 amino acids. CDR3 region: CASSLTSGAGETQYF. CDR3 coding DNA: TGCGCCAGCAGCCTGACTAGCGGGGCCGGGGAGACCCAGTACTTC.

The V and J genes are TRBV29-1 and TRBJ1-2; possible D gene TRBD1, 5 bases. The CDR3 has 13 amino acids. V was trimmed by 4 bases and J by 4 bases, leaving 13 bases between them. Per germline, CDR1 SQVTM and CDR2 ANQGSEA. The CDR3: CSVVFRGSYGYTF. As DNA, the CDR3 is TGCAGCGTTGTATTTAGGGGAAGCTATGGCTACACCTTC.

The chain combines TRBV5-8 with TRBJ2-1; D is unclear. V was clipped by 3 bases and J by 7 bases, with 11 bases between them. CDR1 is SGHTS and CDR2 is YDEGEE in the germline V gene. This CDR3 is built from 13 residues. CDR3 DNA sequence: TGTGCCAGCAGCTCCTATAGTGAGAATGAGCAGTTCTTC. Protein: CASSSYSENEQFF.

This clone was observed a single time. The chain carries TRBV6-5 and TRBJ1-1; no clear D gene. From germline, CDR1 is MNHEY and CDR2 SVGAGI. The CDR3 has 13 residues. Trimming took off 6 bases at V and 0 bases at J, with 8 bases between the two ends. Here the CDR3 reads CASRLSMNTEAFF. Written as DNA, the CDR3 is TGTGCCAGCAGGCTAAGTATGAACACTGAAGCTTTCTTT.

The genes are TRBV27 and TRBJ1-6; D call uncertain. Looked up from germline, CDR1 is MNHEY and CDR2 is SMNVEV (reference sequence). V lost 5 bases and J lost 11, with 13 bases in between. This CDR3 has 13 residues. CDR3 sequence: CASSVFQATPLHF. The CDR3 DNA sequence: TGTGCCAGCAGTGTCTTCCAAGCGACACCCCTCCACTTT.

The chain carries TRBV7-9 and TRBJ2-3, with D tentatively TRBD2 (5 bases). Germline V gene sequence: CDR1 SEHNR, CDR2 FQNEAQ (reference sequence). The CDR3 totals 12 residues. The V end was cut by 4 bases, the J end by 8 bases, with 10 bases between. In DNA, the CDR3 is TGTGCCAGCAGCTACGGAGGCGCTACGCAGTATTTT. This codes for CASSYGGATQYF.